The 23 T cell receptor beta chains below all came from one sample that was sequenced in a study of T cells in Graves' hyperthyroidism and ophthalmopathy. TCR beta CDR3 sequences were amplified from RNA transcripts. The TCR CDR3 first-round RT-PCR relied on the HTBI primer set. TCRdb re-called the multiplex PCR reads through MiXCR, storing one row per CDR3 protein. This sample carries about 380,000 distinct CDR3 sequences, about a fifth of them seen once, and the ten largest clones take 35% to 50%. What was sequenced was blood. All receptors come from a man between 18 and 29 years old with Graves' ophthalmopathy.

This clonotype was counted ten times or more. DNA for the CDR3: TGTGCCAGCAGTTTGGTCAGAGATTTCCCCCTGGGTCCCGGGGAGCTGTTTTTT. Protein product: CASSLVRDFPLGPGELFF. The genes are TRBV27 and TRBJ2-2; no definite D call. Germline loops: CDR1 MNHEY, CDR2 SMNVEV (reference sequence). The CDR3 is 18 amino acids. Trimming pared 3 bases from V and 6 bases from J, leaving 23 bases between.

In DNA form, the CDR3 reads TGTGCCAGCAGTTACTCGGGGGAAAGCACAGATACGCAGTATTTT. Translated, it gives CASSYSGESTDTQYF. J is TRBJ2-3 and V is TRBV6-6; possibly TRBD1 or TRBD2 for D (5 bases each). This CDR3 comprises 15 residues. V dropped 0 bases and J dropped 0 bases, with 7 bases sitting between them. Germline V gives CDR1 MNHNY, CDR2 SVGAGI (reference sequence).

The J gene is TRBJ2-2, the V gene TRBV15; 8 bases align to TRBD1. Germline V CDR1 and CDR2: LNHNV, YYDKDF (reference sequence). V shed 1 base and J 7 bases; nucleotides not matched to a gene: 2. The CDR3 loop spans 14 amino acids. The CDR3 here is CATSRGTGIGELFF. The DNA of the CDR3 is TGTGCCACCAGCAGAGGGACAGGGATCGGGGAGCTGTTTTTT.

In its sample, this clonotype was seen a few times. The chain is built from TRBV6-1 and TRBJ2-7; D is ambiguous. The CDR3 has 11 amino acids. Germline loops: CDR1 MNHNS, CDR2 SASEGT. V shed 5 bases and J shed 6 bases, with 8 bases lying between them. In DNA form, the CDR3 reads TGTGCCAGCAGTTACCGGGTCGAGCAGTACTTC. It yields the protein CASSYRVEQYF.

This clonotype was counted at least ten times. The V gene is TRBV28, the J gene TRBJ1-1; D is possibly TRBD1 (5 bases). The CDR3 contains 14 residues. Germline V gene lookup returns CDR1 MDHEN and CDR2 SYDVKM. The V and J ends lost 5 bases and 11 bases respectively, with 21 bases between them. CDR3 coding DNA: TGTGCCAGCAGTACTTTGTGGTGGGGCAAGGACGCTTTCTTT. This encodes CASSTLWWGKDAFF.

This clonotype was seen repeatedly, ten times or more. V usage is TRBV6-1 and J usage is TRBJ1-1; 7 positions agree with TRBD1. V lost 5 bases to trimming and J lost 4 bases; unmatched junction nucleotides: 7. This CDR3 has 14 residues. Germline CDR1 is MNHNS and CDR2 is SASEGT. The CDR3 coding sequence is TGTGCCAGCAGTACTGGACAGGCCCGCACTGAAGCTTTCTTT. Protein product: CASSTGQARTEAFF.

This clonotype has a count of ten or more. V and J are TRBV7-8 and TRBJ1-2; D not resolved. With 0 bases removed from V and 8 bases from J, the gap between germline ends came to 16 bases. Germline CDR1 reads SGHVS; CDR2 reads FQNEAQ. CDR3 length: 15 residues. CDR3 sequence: CASSLATGTVGGYTF. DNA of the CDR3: TGTGCCAGCAGCTTAGCGACTGGAACCGTAGGGGGCTACACCTTC.

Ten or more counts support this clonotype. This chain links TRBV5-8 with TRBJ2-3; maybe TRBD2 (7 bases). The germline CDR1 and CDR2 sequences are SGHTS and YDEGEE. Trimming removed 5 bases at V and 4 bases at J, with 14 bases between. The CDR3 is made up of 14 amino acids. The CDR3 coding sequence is TGTGCCAGCAGAGAACGGGGGGCAGCAGATACGCAGTATTTT. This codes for CASRERGAADTQYF. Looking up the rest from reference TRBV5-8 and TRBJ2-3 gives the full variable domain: EAGVTQSPTHLIKTRGQQATLRCSPISGHTSVYWYQQALGLGLQFLLWYDEGEERNRGNFPPRFSGRQFPNYSSELNVNALELEDSALYLCASRERGAADTQYFGPGTRLTVL.

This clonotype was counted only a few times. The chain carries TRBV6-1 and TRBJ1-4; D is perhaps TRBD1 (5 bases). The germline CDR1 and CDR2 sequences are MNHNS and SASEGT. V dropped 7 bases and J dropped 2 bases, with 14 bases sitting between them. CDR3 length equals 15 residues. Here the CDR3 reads CASTYRQSTNEKLFF. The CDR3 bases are TGTGCCAGCACCTACCGACAGTCTACTAATGAAAAACTGTTTTTT.

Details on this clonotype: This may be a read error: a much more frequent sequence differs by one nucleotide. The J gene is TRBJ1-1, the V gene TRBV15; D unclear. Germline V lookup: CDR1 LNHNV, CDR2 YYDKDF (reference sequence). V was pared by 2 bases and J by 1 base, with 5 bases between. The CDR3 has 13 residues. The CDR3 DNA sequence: TGTGCCACCAGCAGACTAAGGAACACTGAAGCTTTCTTT. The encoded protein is CATSRLRNTEAFF.

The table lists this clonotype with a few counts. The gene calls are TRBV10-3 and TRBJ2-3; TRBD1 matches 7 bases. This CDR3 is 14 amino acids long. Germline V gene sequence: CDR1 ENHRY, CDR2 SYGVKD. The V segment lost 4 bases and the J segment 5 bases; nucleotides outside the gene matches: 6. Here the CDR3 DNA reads TGTGCCATCAGTGGGGGGACAGAGAGAGATACGCAGTATTTT. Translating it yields CAISGGTERDTQYF.

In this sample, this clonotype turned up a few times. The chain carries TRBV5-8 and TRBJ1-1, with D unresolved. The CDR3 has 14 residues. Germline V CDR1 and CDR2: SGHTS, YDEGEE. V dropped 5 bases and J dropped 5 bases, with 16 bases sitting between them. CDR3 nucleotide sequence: TGTGCCAGCAGTCCGGGTCCCTTGGAGACTGAAGCTTTCTTT. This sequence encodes CASSPGPLETEAFF.

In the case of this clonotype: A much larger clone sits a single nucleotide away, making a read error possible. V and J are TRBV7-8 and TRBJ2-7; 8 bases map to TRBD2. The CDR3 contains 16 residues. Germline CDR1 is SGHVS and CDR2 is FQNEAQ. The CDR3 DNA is TGTGCCAACAGCTTAGTGCCAGCGGGGGCCCTCTGGGAGCAGTACTTC. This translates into CANSLVPAGALWEQYF.

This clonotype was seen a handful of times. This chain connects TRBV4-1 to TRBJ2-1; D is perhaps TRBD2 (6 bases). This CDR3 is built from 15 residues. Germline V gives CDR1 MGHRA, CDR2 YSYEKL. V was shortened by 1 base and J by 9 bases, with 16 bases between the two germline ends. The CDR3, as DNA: TGCGCCAGCAGCCAAGGGGGCCCCGGGGGAGGTGAGCAGTTCTTC. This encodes CASSQGGPGGGEQFF.

The CDR3 is CASSQEEFVGKIHF. CDR3 sequence (DNA): TGCGCCAGCAGCCAAGAAGAGTTCGTCGGTAAGATCCATTTT. The chain couples TRBV4-1 to TRBJ1-5; D unclear. The length of the CDR3 is 14 residues. CDR1 is MGHRA and CDR2 is YSYEKL in the germline V gene. V dropped 0 bases and J dropped 16 bases, with 19 bases sitting between them.

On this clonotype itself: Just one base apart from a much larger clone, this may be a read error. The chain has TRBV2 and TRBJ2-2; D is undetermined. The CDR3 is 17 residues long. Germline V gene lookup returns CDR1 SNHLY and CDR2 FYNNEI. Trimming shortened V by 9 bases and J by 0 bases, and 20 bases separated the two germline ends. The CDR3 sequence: CARSRRVAGANTGELFF. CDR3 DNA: TGTGCCAGAAGTAGAAGGGTGGCAGGCGCGAACACCGGGGAGCTGTTTTTT.

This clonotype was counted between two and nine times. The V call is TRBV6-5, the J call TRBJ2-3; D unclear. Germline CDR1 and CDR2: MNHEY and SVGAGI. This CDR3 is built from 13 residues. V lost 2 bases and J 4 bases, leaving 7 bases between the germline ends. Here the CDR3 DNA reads TGTGCCAGCAGTTACACGGTTGCAGATACGCAGTATTTT. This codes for CASSYTVADTQYF.

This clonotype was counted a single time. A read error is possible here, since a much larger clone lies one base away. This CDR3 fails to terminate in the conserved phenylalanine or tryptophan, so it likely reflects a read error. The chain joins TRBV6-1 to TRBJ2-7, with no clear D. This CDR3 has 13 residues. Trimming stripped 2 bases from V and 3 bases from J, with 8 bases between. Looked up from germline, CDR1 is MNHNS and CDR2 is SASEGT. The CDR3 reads CASSELVGYEQYL. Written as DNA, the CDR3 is TGTGCCAGCAGTGAACTCGTCGGCTACGAGCAGTACCTC.

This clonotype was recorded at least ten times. The DNA for the CDR3 is TGTGCCAGCAGCCCATCAGCGGGGGGGCCTGATGAGCAGTTCTTC. It is translated as CASSPSAGGPDEQFF. This chain links TRBV7-9 with TRBJ2-1, with 10 positions matching TRBD2. This CDR3 has 15 residues. J gave up 8 bases and V 5 bases, and 9 bases lay outside the gene matches. CDR1 is SEHNR, CDR2 FQNEAQ, per germline (reference sequence). The whole variable domain, remainder taken from reference TRBV7-9 and TRBJ2-1, is DTGVSQNPRHKITKRGQNVTFRCDPISEHNRLYWYRQTLGQGPEFLTYFQNEAQLEKSRLLSDRFSAERPKGSFSTLEIQRTEQGDSAMYLCASSPSAGGPDEQFFGPGTRLTVL.

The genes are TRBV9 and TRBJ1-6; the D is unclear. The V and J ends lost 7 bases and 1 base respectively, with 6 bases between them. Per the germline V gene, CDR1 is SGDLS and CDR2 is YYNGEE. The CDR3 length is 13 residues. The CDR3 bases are TGTGCCAGCGGAAGATCCTATAATTCACCCCTCCACTTT. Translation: CASGRSYNSPLHF.

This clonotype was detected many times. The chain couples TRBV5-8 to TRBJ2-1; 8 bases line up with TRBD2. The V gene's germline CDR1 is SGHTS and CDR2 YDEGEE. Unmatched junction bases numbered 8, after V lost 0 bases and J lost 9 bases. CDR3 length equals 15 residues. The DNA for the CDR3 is TGTGCCAGCAGCTTGGGGTTAGCGGGGCCCGGTGAGCAGTTCTTC. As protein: CASSLGLAGPGEQFF.

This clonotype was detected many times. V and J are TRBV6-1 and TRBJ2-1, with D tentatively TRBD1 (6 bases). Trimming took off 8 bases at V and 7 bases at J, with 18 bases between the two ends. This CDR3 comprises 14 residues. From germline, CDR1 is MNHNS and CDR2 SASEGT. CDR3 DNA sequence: TGTGCCAGCGGGGGCAGGGAGAGGTGGAATGAGCAGTTCTTC. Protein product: CASGGRERWNEQFF.

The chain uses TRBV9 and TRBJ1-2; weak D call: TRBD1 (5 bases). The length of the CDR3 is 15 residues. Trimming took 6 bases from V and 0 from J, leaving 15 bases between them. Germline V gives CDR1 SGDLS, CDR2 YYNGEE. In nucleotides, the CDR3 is TGTGCCAGCACCCGGGAAGGGGCCGCTAACTATGGCTACACCTTC. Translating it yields CASTREGAANYGYTF.